These 26 T cell receptor beta chains came from one sample sequenced in a study of cytomegalovirus exposure and HLA in healthy donors. PCR amplification relied on 60 Vbeta primers (plus 13 Jbeta primers). This table comes from immunoSEQ multiplex PCR, and its TCRdb copy is limited to in-frame clones, with some not included. The sample lists around 150,000 clones; 68% were seen once. Sequenced input: PBMCs. All receptors derive from a woman aged 18-29 years in good health and CMV-seropositive.

V and J are TRBV5-6 and TRBJ1-4, with 8 bases lining up with TRBD1. The CDR3 totals 14 residues. V shed 1 base and J 8 bases; nucleotides not matched to a gene: 4. Germline V gene lookup returns CDR1 SGHDT and CDR2 YYEEEE. This chain's CDR3 is CASSLMDRAEKLFF. The CDR3 DNA sequence: TGTGCCAGCAGCTTGATGGACAGGGCGGAAAAACTGTTTTTT.

The chain links TRBV27 to TRBJ2-3, with 14 bases matching TRBD2. The CDR3 runs to 20 residues. Germline CDR1 is MNHEY and CDR2 is SMNVEV (reference sequence). V dropped 8 bases and J dropped 4; count of bases not matched to a gene: 20. The CDR3 protein is CASARRLAGGRHRGPDTQYF. The CDR3 DNA is TGTGCCAGCGCCCGCCGACTAGCGGGAGGGCGACACCGTGGCCCAGATACGCAGTATTTT.

The chain links TRBV15 to TRBJ1-4; D gene uncertain. Germline lookup yields CDR1 LNHNV and CDR2 YYDKDF (reference sequence). The CDR3 has 17 residues. With 5 bases removed from V and 4 bases from J, the gap between germline ends came to 20 bases. The CDR3 sequence is CATSDRAGIRYNEKLFF. The CDR3, as DNA: TGTGCCACCAGCGACCGGGCGGGGATCAGGTATAATGAAAAACTGTTTTTT. Full variable domain (rest looked up from reference TRBV15 and TRBJ1-4): DAMVIQNPRYQVTQFGKPVTLSCSQTLNHNVMYWYQQKSSQAPKLLFHYYDKDFNNEADTPDNFQSRRPNTSFCFLDIRSPGLGDTAMYLCATSDRAGIRYNEKLFFGSGTQLSVL.

The V call is TRBV10-1, the J call TRBJ1-3; no clear D. The ends were cut back, 0 bases at V and 2 bases at J, with 8 bases in the middle. CDR3 length: 15 residues. From germline, CDR1 is WNHNN and CDR2 SYGVQD (reference sequence). In DNA form, the CDR3 reads TGCGCCAGCAGTGAGTCCTCACGAGCTGGAAACACCATATATTTT. It yields the protein CASSESSRAGNTIYF.

The chain uses TRBV6-1 and TRBJ2-7; possible D gene TRBD1, 8 bases. CDR1 is MNHNS and CDR2 is SASEGT in the germline V gene. V was pared by 2 bases and J by 5 bases, with 19 bases between. The CDR3 covers 16 residues. CDR3 region: CASSERGGDRGHEQYF. The CDR3 DNA follows: TGTGCCAGCAGTGAAAGGGGGGGAGACAGGGGACACGAGCAGTACTTC.

The J gene is TRBJ2-3, the V gene TRBV6-1; possible D gene TRBD1, 6 bases. The V end lost 0 bases, the J end lost 4 bases, and 23 bases lay between the germline ends. Per the germline V gene, CDR1 is MNHNS and CDR2 is SASEGT. The CDR3 length is 19 residues. The CDR3 sequence: CASSEADRPGQYVPDTQYF. The CDR3 region has the DNA TGTGCCAGCAGTGAAGCCGACCGGCCCGGACAGTACGTCCCAGATACGCAGTATTTT.

The rearrangement links TRBV6-5 to TRBJ2-5; no clear D gene. The V gene lost 2 bases and the J gene lost 0 bases, with 7 bases spanning the gap. Germline-derived CDR1 and CDR2 are MNHEY and SVGAGI. The CDR3 has 14 amino acids. CDR3 in amino acids: CASSYHGNQETQYF. DNA for the CDR3: TGTGCCAGCAGTTACCACGGTAACCAAGAGACCCAGTACTTC.

In this sample, this clone turned up a few times. The chain carries TRBV6-5 and TRBJ2-7; 9 bases align to TRBD1. The CDR3 runs to 14 residues. Trimming at V came to 5 bases and at J to 6 bases, leaving 8 bases not matched to a gene. From germline, CDR1 is MNHEY and CDR2 SVGAGI. The CDR3 region has the DNA TGTGCCAGCAGTCGGGGACAGGGAATAAGCGAGCAGTACTTC. This sequence encodes CASSRGQGISEQYF.

This chain uses TRBV27 with TRBJ1-1, with D unresolved. Germline CDR1 and CDR2: MNHEY and SMNVEV (reference sequence). V was clipped by 4 bases and J by 4 bases, with 4 bases between them. The CDR3 runs to 11 residues. CDR3 DNA: TGTGCCAGCAGTTCGAGCACTGAAGCTTTCTTT. It translates to CASSSSTEAFF.

The CDR3 nucleotides read TGTGCCAGCAGCTCCGGACAGGGGGACACTGAAGCTTTCTTT. The encoded protein is CASSSGQGDTEAFF. This chain joins TRBV7-3 and TRBJ1-1, with TRBD1 matching 10 bases. Looked up from germline, CDR1 is SGHTA and CDR2 is FQGTGA. Trimming at V came to 4 bases and at J to 3 bases, leaving 2 bases not matched to a gene. The CDR3 totals 14 residues.

The J gene is TRBJ2-2, the V gene TRBV25-1; 8 bases are shared with TRBD2. The CDR3 consists of 14 residues. Looked up from germline, CDR1 is MGHDK and CDR2 is SYGVNS. With V trimmed by 5 bases and J by 5 bases, 4 bases remained unmatched. The CDR3 is CASSRAGATGELFF. Here the CDR3 DNA reads TGTGCCAGCAGTCGAGCGGGGGCGACCGGGGAGCTGTTTTTT.

The CDR3 region is CASSLLGQGNNQPQHF. CDR3 DNA sequence: TGTGCCAGCAGCTTATTGGGACAGGGAAACAATCAGCCCCAGCATTTT. This sequence joins TRBV7-2 and TRBJ1-5, with 9 bases identical to TRBD1. The CDR3 is 16 amino acids. Trimming at V came to 2 bases and at J to 3 bases, leaving 5 bases not matched to a gene. Germline assignment: CDR1 SGHTA and CDR2 FQGNSA.

The V gene is TRBV7-6, the J gene TRBJ2-7; 11 bases are shared with TRBD1. Germline values: CDR1 SGHVS, CDR2 FNYEAQ. V lost 5 bases and J lost 4; bases outside the gene matches: 7. The CDR3 is 15 residues long. CDR3 sequence reads: CASSARTGGEYEQYF. The CDR3 DNA sequence: TGTGCCAGCAGCGCCCGGACAGGGGGCGAATACGAGCAGTACTTC.

The J gene is TRBJ2-3, the V gene TRBV11-3; no definite D call. CDR1 and CDR2 from the germline V gene are SGHNT and YENEEA. CDR3 length equals 15 residues. Deletions cut 3 bases from V and 0 bases from J, with 10 bases between. CDR3 protein: CASSFGEDSTDTQYF. CDR3 nucleotides: TGTGCCAGCAGCTTTGGTGAGGATAGCACAGATACGCAGTATTTT.

V is TRBV4-1 and J is TRBJ2-1; TRBD1 matches at 8 bases. Germline values: CDR1 MGHRA, CDR2 YSYEKL. V gave up 0 bases and J gave up 3 bases; unmatched junction bases: 4. This CDR3 spans 16 amino acids. CDR3: CASSQDAGQVYNEQFF. The CDR3 nucleotides read TGCGCCAGCAGCCAAGACGCGGGACAGGTCTACAATGAGCAGTTCTTC.

There are a few counts of this clone. The CDR3 DNA follows: TGTGCCAGCAGTTCGGGGGAGGCCGGCATTCAGTACTTC. Protein sequence: CASSSGEAGIQYF. The chain combines TRBV27 with TRBJ2-4; D possibly corresponds to TRBD2 (6 bases). The germline gives CDR1 MNHEY, CDR2 SMNVEV (reference sequence). The CDR3 extends over 13 amino acids. V dropped 4 bases and J dropped 9 bases, with 13 bases sitting between them.

This clone was observed a few times. Written as DNA, the CDR3 is TGTGCCAGCAGTTACATCGTATCCACCGGGGAGCTGTTTTTT. Translation gives CASSYIVSTGELFF. J is TRBJ2-2 and V is TRBV6-5; D call uncertain. Looked up from germline, CDR1 is MNHEY and CDR2 is SVGAGI. This CDR3 spans 14 amino acids. V lost 2 bases, J lost 4 bases, and 8 bases lay in between.

The chain couples TRBV7-9 to TRBJ2-3; the D gene is possibly TRBD2 (6 bases). V gave up 3 bases and J gave up 0 bases, with 13 bases separating them. In germline, CDR1 is SEHNR, CDR2 FQNEAQ (reference sequence). CDR3 length equals 16 residues. The chain's CDR3 is CASSFGGGGSTDTQYF. The CDR3 region has the DNA TGTGCCAGCAGCTTCGGGGGTGGGGGGAGCACAGATACGCAGTATTTT.

The chain couples TRBV28 to TRBJ2-5; TRBD2 aligns across 10 bases. Gene TRBJ2-7 matches the end of the DNA better, so the J call may be wrong. This CDR3 has 15 amino acids. Looked up from germline, CDR1 is MDHEN and CDR2 is SYDVKM. The chain's CDR3 is CASSLFPSGGYEQYF. CDR3 nucleotide sequence: TGTGCCAGCAGTTTATTTCCTAGCGGGGGTTACGAGCAGTACTTC.

The chain employs TRBV6-4 and TRBJ2-7; TRBD1 is a possible D gene (6 bases). CDR1 is MRHNA, CDR2 SNTAGT, per germline. V lost 9 bases, J lost 0 bases, and 21 bases lay in between. The length of the CDR3 is 16 residues. Here the CDR3 reads CASIVRGQGHSYEQYF. CDR3 bases: TGTGCCAGTATCGTACGGGGCCAGGGGCACTCCTACGAGCAGTACTTC.

This chain uses TRBV11-1 with TRBJ1-1, with 7 positions matching TRBD1. The CDR3 sequence is 16 residues long. The V gene's germline CDR1 is SGHAT and CDR2 FQDESV (reference sequence). The V gene end was trimmed by 4 bases and the J gene end by 1 base; junction bases not matched to a gene: 9. CDR3 region: CASSYSWQGGNTEAFF. CDR3 in DNA: TGTGCCAGCAGCTATTCGTGGCAGGGGGGGAACACTGAAGCTTTCTTT.

This chain connects TRBV7-8 to TRBJ1-3; D gene unclear. CDR1 is SGHVS, CDR2 FQNEAQ, per germline. Trimming pared 4 bases from V and 0 bases from J, leaving 16 bases between. This CDR3 is built from 17 residues. The CDR3 coding sequence is TGTGCCAGCAGCTCCGAGAGGGTTAGTGTCTCTGGAAACACCATATATTTT. Its translation is CASSSERVSVSGNTIYF. The full variable domain, completed using reference TRBV7-8 and TRBJ1-3, is GAGVSQSPRYKVAKRGQDVALRCDPISGHVSLFWYQQALGQGPEFLTYFQNEAQLDKSGLPSDRFFAERPEGSVSTLKIQRTQQEDSAVYLCASSSERVSVSGNTIYFGEGSWLTVV.

This clone was observed a single time. The J gene is TRBJ1-4, the V gene TRBV4-2, with unresolved D. CDR1 and CDR2 (germline): LGHNA, YNFKEQ. The CDR3 totals 16 residues. V shed 1 base and J shed 7 bases, with 16 bases lying between them. The CDR3 DNA reads as TGTGCCAGCAGCCAAGGAGCCCCCTATTCCGGTGAAAAACTGTTTTTT. Its translation is CASSQGAPYSGEKLFF.

The chain joins TRBV18 to TRBJ1-1; TRBD1 matches 8 bases. In germline, CDR1 is KGHSH, CDR2 LQKENI. Trimming removed 5 bases from V and 5 bases from J; junction bases left unmatched: 7. This CDR3 region has 14 residues. The CDR3 DNA sequence: TGTGCCAGCTCAGAGGGACAGGAGGTAACTGAAGCTTTCTTT. Translating it yields CASSEGQEVTEAFF.

The V call is TRBV9, the J call TRBJ2-1; 7 bases match TRBD1. CDR3 length: 15 residues. J gave up 3 bases and V 0 bases, and 3 bases lay outside the gene matches. In germline, CDR1 is SGDLS, CDR2 YYNGEE. The CDR3 nucleotides read TGTGCCAGCAGCGTAGCGGGGACAGACTACAATGAGCAGTTCTTC. Its translation: CASSVAGTDYNEQFF.

The V call is TRBV5-6, the J call TRBJ2-7; 12 bases are shared with TRBD2. The J segment lost 0 bases and the V segment lost 2 bases, leaving 6 bases of the junction unmatched. The CDR3 has 17 residues. CDR1 and CDR2 (germline): SGHDT, YYEEEE. The CDR3 loop is CASSFLTSGSSSYEQYF. The CDR3 DNA reads as TGTGCCAGCAGCTTCTTGACTAGCGGGAGTAGCTCCTACGAGCAGTACTTC.